This T cell receptor (beta chain) stems from a study of T cell changes during pregnancy in multiple sclerosis. Trimming took 4 bases from V and 7 from J, leaving 15 bases between them. The CDR3 is made up of 14 amino acids. Germline-derived CDR1 and CDR2 are SGHRS and YFSETQ. The data were produced by immunoSEQ multiplex PCR, yet TCRdb's version contains in-frame clones alone and is incomplete. The sample gives 85,000 to 100,000 clones, less than 95% of which show up once; 0.95% is in the top ten. The clonotype originates from a female donor with multiple sclerosis, enrolled in a pregnancy study. This chain uses TRBV5-1 with TRBJ1-5; tentative D call: TRBD1 (6 bases). The sequenced sample was peripheral blood, obtained before pregnancy. CDR3 region: CASSPDRGEQPQHF. CDR3 coding DNA: TGCGCCAGCAGCCCGGACAGAGGGGAACAGCCCCAGCATTTT.